The T cell receptor beta chain under discussion was sequenced for a study of T cell responses to AZD1222 COVID-19 vaccine. Sequencing was performed with immunoSEQ multiplex PCR; in TCRdb, only in-frame clones are kept and a portion is missing. The repertoire has 150,000 to 200,000 clones, over 70% of them found once; the top ten carry under 3.5%. A remark on this clone: Its cognate antigen is unknown.

Whole-study findings and limits: Among spike-specific TCRs, nearly half reportedly target unmutated variant regions. A mostly white British donor set with more females was recruited, and clonal diversity was possibly underestimated.

The CDR3 runs 15 residues. J gave up 5 bases and V 5 bases, and 6 bases lay outside the gene matches. Germline lookup yields CDR1 MNHEY and CDR2 SVGAGI. The clonotype comes from an adult in good health. The rearrangement joins TRBV6-5 to TRBJ1-6; TRBD1 agrees at 7 bases. The specimen comprised peripheral blood, sampled on day 0 of MenACWY control vaccination. The DNA for the CDR3 is TGTGCCAGCAGTCCCGGGACAGCTAATAATTCACCCCTCCACTTT. Its translation: CASSPGTANNSPLHF.